This TCR beta chain derives from a study of blood T cell repertoires in COVID-19. Germline V gene sequence: CDR1 GTSNPN, CDR2 SVGIG (reference sequence). The CDR3 sequence is 12 residues long. The repertoire was sequenced with immunoSEQ multiplex PCR; TCRdb's copy has only in-frame clones and lacks some. This table holds some 200,000 clones, roughly nine tenths found once. Sequencing was performed on peripheral blood. This receptor was obtained from a woman under 30 who had recovered from COVID-19. The rearrangement uses TRBV30 and TRBJ2-7; D is undetermined. DNA of the CDR3: TGTGTGGTCCTGGCGGAAACCTACGAGCAGTACTTC. Amino acid sequence: CVVLAETYEQYF.